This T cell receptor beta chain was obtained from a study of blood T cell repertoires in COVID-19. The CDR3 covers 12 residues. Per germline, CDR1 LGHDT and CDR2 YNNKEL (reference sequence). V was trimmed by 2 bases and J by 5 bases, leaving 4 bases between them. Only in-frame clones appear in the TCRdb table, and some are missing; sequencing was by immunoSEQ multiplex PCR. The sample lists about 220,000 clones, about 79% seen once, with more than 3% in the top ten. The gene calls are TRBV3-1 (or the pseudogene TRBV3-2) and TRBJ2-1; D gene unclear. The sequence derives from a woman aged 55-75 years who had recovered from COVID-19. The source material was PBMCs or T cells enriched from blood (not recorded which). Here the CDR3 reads CASSQLNNEQFF. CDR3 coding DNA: TGTGCCAGCAGCCAACTAAACAATGAGCAGTTCTTC.